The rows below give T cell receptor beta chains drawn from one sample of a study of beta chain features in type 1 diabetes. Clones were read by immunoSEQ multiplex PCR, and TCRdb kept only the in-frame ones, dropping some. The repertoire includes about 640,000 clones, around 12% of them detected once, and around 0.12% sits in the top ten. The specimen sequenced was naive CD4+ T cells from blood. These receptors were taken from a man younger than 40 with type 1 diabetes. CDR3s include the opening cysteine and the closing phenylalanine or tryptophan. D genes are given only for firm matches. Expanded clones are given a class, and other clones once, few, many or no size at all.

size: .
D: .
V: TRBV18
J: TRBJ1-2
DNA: TGTGCCAGCTCACCGTCCGGGACCGAGAATGGCTACACCTTC
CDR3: CASSPSGTENGYTF

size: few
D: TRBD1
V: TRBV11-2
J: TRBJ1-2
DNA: TGTGCCAGCAGCTTAAGCCCCGACAGGGGGCAGGGCTACACCTTC
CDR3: CASSLSPDRGQGYTF

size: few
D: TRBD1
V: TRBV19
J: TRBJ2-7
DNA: TGTGCCAGTAGTACCGGGACAGTCTGGGACGAGCAGTACTTC
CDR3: CASSTGTVWDEQYF

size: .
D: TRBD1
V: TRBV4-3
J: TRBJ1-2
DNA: TGCGCCAGCAGCCAAGATGGACAGGGGGTCGGCTACACCTTC
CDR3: CASSQDGQGVGYTF

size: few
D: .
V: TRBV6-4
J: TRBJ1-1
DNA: TGTGCCAGCAGCGATCAGAAGAACACTGAAGCTTTCTTT
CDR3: CASSDQKNTEAFF

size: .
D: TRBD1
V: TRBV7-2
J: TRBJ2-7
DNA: TGTGCCACTAAAAAGAACGGACAGGGGGCCGAGCAGTACTTC
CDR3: CATKKNGQGAEQYF

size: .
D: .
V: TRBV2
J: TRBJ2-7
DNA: TGTGCCAGCAGCAAGGAGAGCTACGAGCAGTACTTC
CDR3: CASSKESYEQYF

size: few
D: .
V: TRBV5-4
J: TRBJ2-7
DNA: TGTGCCAGCAGCCGGCAGCGAGAGCAGTACTTC
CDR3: CASSRQREQYF

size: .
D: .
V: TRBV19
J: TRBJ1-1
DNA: TGTGCCAGTAGTATCCCCCAGGGAATGAACACTGAAGCTTTCTTT
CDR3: CASSIPQGMNTEAFF

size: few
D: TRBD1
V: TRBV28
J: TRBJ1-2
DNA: TGTGCCAGCAGCATCATTGGACAGGGGGCGGACTACTATGGCTACACCTTC
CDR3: CASSIIGQGADYYGYTF

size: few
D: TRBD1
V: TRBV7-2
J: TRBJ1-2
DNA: TGTGCCAGCACCGGGACAGGGGATGGCTATGGCTACACCTTC
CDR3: CASTGTGDGYGYTF

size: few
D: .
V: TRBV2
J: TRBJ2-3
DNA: TGTGCCAGCAGTGAAGGTATCCAGGGTGGAGATACGCAGTATTTT
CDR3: CASSEGIQGGDTQYF

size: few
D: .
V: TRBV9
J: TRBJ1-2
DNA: TGTGCCAGCAGCTTAGGAAACGACAGGAAACTCTGGGGGTATGGCTACACCTTC
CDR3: CASSLGNDRKLWGYGYTF

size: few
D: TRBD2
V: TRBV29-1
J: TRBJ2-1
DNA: TGCAGCGTGGAAACGGGGGGTGGCTACAATGAGCAGTTCTTC
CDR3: CSVETGGGYNEQFF

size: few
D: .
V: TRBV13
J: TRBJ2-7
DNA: TGTGCCAGCAGCTTAGAGGAGAGACCCTACGAGCAGTACTTC
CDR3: CASSLEERPYEQYF

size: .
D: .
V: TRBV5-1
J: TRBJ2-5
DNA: TGCGCCAGCAGCTTGGAAGGGTTAGAGACCCAGTACTTC
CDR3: CASSLEGLETQYF

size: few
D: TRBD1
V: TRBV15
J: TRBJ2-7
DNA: TGTGCCACCAGCAGAGATCCGGGACAGTCCTACGAGCAGTACTTC
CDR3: CATSRDPGQSYEQYF

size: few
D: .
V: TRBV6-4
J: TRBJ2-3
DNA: TGTGCCAGCAGCGGAGATACGCAGTATTTT
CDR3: CASSGDTQYF

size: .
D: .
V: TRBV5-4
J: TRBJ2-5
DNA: TGTGCCAGCACCCTTGCGGGGAGAGGGCAAGAGACCCAGTACTTC
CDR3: CASTLAGRGQETQYF

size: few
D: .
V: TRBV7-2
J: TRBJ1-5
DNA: TGTGCCAGCAGCTTAGTCCGAGGGGCAGGCCAGCCCCAGCATTTT
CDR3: CASSLVRGAGQPQHF

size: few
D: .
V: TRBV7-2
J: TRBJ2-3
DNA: TGTGCCAGCAGCTCTGAAGGCTATTCCACAGATACGCAGTATTTT
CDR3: CASSSEGYSTDTQYF

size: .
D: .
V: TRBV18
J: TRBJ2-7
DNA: TGTGCCAGCTCCAGGGAGCACTCCTACGAGCAGTACTTC
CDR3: CASSREHSYEQYF

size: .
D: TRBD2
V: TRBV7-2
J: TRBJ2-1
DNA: TGTGCCAGCAGCCAGGGACTAGTGGTTTTCGATGAGCAGTTCTTC
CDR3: CASSQGLVVFDEQFF

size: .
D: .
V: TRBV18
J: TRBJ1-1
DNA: TGTGCCAGCTCACCAGGGAGAGACACTGAAGCTTTCTTT
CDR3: CASSPGRDTEAFF

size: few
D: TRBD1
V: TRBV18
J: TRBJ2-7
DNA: TGTGCCAGCTCACTATCGGGACAGCTTTACGAGCAGTACTTC
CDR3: CASSLSGQLYEQYF

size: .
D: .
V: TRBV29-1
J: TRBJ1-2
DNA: TGCAGCGTTGGTTTACTATCGCGGGCCGCCCGAAGTAACTATGGCTACACCTTC
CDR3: CSVGLLSRAARSNYGYTF

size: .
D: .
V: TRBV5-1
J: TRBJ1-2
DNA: TGCGCCAGCAGCTTGGTTGACAGCTCATATGGCTACACCTTC
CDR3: CASSLVDSSYGYTF

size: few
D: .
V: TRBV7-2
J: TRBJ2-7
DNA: TGTGCCAGCAGCCCACCCCTTGGACAGACCTACGAGCAGTACTTC
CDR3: CASSPPLGQTYEQYF

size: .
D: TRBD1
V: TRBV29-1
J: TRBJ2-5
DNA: TGCAGCGTTCCCAACAGGGGTTCCCAAGAGACCCAGTACTTC
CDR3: CSVPNRGSQETQYF

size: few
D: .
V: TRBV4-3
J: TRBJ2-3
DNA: TGCGCCAGCAGCCCCCGAGAAACTAGCACAGATACGCAGTATTTT
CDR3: CASSPRETSTDTQYF

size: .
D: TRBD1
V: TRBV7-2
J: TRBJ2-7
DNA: TGTGCCAGCAGCCTCAGAGGACAGGCCCCCTACGAGCAGTACTTC
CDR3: CASSLRGQAPYEQYF

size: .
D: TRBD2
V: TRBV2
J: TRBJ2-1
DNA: TGTGCCAGCAGTGAAAGGAAGAAGACTAGCGGGGCATACAATGAGCAGTTCTTC
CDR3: CASSERKKTSGAYNEQFF

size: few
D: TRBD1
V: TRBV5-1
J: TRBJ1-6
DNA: TGCGCCAGCAGCCCTAAAGGACAGGGGGCAGATTCACCCCTCCACTTT
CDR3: CASSPKGQGADSPLHF

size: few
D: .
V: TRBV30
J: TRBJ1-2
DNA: TGTGCCGGCAGGGAGGGCCATGGCTACACCTTC
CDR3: CAGREGHGYTF

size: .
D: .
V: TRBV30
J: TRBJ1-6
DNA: TGTGCCTGCCAGCTCATGGGGGGGAGCTCCTATAATTCACCCCTCCACTTT
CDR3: CACQLMGGSSYNSPLHF

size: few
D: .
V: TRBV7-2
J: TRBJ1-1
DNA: TGTGCCAGCAGCACGCAGGGGTCGCACACTGAAGCTTTCTTT
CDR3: CASSTQGSHTEAFF

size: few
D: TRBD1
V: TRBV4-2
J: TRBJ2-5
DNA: TGTGCCAGCAGCAATACAGGGGAAGAGACCCAGTACTTC
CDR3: CASSNTGEETQYF

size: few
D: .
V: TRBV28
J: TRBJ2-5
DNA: TGTGCCAGCAGTTCCTCCACGGTTCAAGAGACCCAGTACTTC
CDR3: CASSSSTVQETQYF

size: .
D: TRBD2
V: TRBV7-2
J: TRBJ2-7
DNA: TGTGCCAGCAGCCGGCGGGAGAGGAGCTCCTACGAGCAGTACTTC
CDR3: CASSRRERSSYEQYF

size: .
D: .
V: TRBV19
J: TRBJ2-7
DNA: TGTGCCAGTAGTATAGTGGGAAGCTACGAGCAGTACTTC
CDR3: CASSIVGSYEQYF

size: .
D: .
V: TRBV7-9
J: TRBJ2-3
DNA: TGTGCCAGCAGGCAGACAAGCACAGATACGCAGTATTTT
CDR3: CASRQTSTDTQYF

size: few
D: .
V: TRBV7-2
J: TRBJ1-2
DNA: TGTGCCAGCAGTCGTGCGGGTTCTGGCTACACCTTC
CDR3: CASSRAGSGYTF

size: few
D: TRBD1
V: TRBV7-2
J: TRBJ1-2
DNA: TGTGCCAGCAGCCACGATGCAGGGGGCTCTGGCTACACCTTC
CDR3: CASSHDAGGSGYTF

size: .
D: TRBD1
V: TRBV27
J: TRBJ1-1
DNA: TGTGCCAGCAGTTTTACAGGGGATACTGAAGCTTTCTTT
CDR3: CASSFTGDTEAFF

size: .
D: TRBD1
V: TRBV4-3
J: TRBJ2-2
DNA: TGCGCCAGCAGCCCACGGAGGACAGGGGGTTGGTTCGGGCGAGACACCGGGGAGCTGTTTTTT
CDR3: CASSPRRTGGWFGRDTGELFF

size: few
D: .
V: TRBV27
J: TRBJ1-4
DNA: TGTGCCAGCAGTTTATTCGGGTTGAGAGGGGAAAAACTGTTTTTT
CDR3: CASSLFGLRGEKLFF

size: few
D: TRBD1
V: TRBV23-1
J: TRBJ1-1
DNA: TGCGCCAGCAGTCGGGGGACAGGGACGAACACTGAAGCTTTCTTT
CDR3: CASSRGTGTNTEAFF

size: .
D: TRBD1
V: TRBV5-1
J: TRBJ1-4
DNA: TGCGCCAGCAGTTACGGACAGGTACAGACTAATGAAAAACTGTTTTTT
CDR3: CASSYGQVQTNEKLFF

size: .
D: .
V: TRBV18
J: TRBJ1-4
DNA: TGTGCCAGCTCACCAATCGGGCGGGAAGCCGGAAAACTGTTTTTT
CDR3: CASSPIGREAGKLFF

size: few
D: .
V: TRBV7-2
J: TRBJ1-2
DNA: TGTGCCAGCAGCCCCGACAGCAACTATGGCTACACCTTC
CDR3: CASSPDSNYGYTF

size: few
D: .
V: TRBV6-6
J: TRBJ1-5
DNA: TGTGCCAGCGGGGAAGTACGGGGCAATCAGCCCCAGCATTTT
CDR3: CASGEVRGNQPQHF